The 10 T cell receptor beta chains given below trace back to one sample, sequenced in a study of post-analysis software for immune sequencing data. Regarding the study as a whole: About five TRBV segments, including TRBV5-6, TRBV5-1 and TRBV20-1, were more frequent in patients than controls.

Antigens of these TCRs are unknown. Unique-molecular-identifier-tagged TCR beta cDNA libraries were used. TCRdb ran MiXCR on the PCR reads and lists one entry per CDR3 protein. In the table there are roughly 800,000 distinct CDR3 sequences, roughly 50% of which are singletons. Source material: blood. These receptors all stem from a girl aged 10 to 17 with multiple sclerosis.

This sequence joins TRBV20-1 and TRBJ2-7; TRBD1 matches at 9 bases. CDR3 length: 16 amino acids. The V and J ends lost 4 bases and 0 bases, in that order; junction bases with no gene match: 10. CDR1 and CDR2 (germline): DFQATT, SNEGSKA (reference sequence). The CDR3 here is CSATSPGTGISYEQYF. The DNA of the CDR3 is TGCAGTGCTACATCCCCAGGGACAGGGATCTCCTACGAGCAGTACTTC.

The sample holds a few counts of this clonotype. This chain connects TRBV20-1 to TRBJ2-1, with 8 bases aligning to TRBD2. Germline V lookup: CDR1 DFQATT, CDR2 SNEGSKA (reference sequence). The CDR3 has 17 amino acids. Unmatched junction bases numbered 9, after V lost 1 base and J lost 1 base. CDR3 in DNA: TGCAGTGCTAGAGTCCCCCGGGGGGGGCCTTCCTACAATGAGCAGTTCTTC. As protein: CSARVPRGGPSYNEQFF.

This clonotype was counted between two and nine times. V and J are TRBV28 and TRBJ1-2, with 8 positions matching TRBD1. Germline CDR1 is MDHEN and CDR2 is SYDVKM. This CDR3 has 11 residues. The trim removed 6 bases at V and 7 bases at J, leaving 1 base unmatched. The DNA for the CDR3 is TGTGCCAGCAGCACAGGGGGTGGCTACACCTTC. Translation: CASSTGGGYTF.

V gene TRBV4-2 combines with J gene TRBJ2-7; 9 bases match TRBD2. After removal of 1 base from V and 6 bases from J, the junction contained 4 bases not matched to a gene. Germline CDR1 reads LGHNA; CDR2 reads YNFKEQ. The CDR3 is 14 residues long. Here the CDR3 reads CASSQVLAGLEQYF. CDR3 in DNA: TGTGCCAGCAGCCAAGTCCTAGCGGGACTCGAGCAGTACTTC.

This clonotype was found a few times. V gene TRBV20-1 combines with J gene TRBJ2-6; TRBD2 might be the D (5 bases). Germline-derived CDR1 and CDR2 are DFQATT and SNEGSKA (reference sequence). The CDR3 covers 19 residues. V shed 0 bases and J shed 0 bases, with 18 bases lying between them. CDR3 in amino acids: CSARDQRVTAASGANVLTF. The CDR3 DNA follows: TGCAGTGCTAGAGATCAGAGGGTGACGGCCGCCTCTGGGGCCAACGTCCTGACTTTC.

The chain has TRBV9 and TRBJ1-5, with a tentative D call TRBD1 (5 bases). Trimming removed 4 bases at V and 6 bases at J, with 14 bases between. CDR1 is SGDLS, CDR2 YYNGEE, per germline. CDR3 length equals 14 residues. The CDR3 nucleotides are TGTGCCAGCAGCCCGGGACTTTGGGGTCAGCCCCAGCATTTT. Residues: CASSPGLWGQPQHF.

The CDR3 here is CASSYSIGIGANVLTF. The CDR3 nucleotides read TGTGCCAGCAGTTACTCGATCGGAATTGGGGCCAACGTCCTGACTTTC. J is TRBJ2-6 and V is TRBV6-6; no definite D call. CDR3 length: 16 residues. V lost 0 bases to trimming and J lost 3 bases, with 9 bases between them. Germline V lookup: CDR1 MNHNY, CDR2 SVGAGI (reference sequence).

The chain has TRBV6-2 or TRBV6-3 and TRBJ2-3; tentatively, D is TRBD1 or TRBD2 (6 bases each). The CDR3 covers 16 residues. Trimming took 4 bases from V and 1 from J, leaving 15 bases between them. The germline V gene encodes CDR1 MNHEY and CDR2 SVGEGT. DNA for the CDR3: TGTGCCAGCAGTTCCCGAACGGGGGCCCGCACAGATACGCAGTATTTT. This translates into CASSSRTGARTDTQYF.

The chain employs TRBV5-1 and TRBJ2-7; D is unresolved. V was pared by 0 bases and J by 4 bases, with 11 bases between. The CDR3 consists of 14 residues. Germline assignment: CDR1 SGHRS and CDR2 YFSETQ. The CDR3 DNA reads as TGCGCCAGCAGCTTGGAGTTATCGGGTTACGAGCAGTACTTC. Translating it yields CASSLELSGYEQYF.

This clonotype occurred a few times. This chain joins TRBV29-1 and TRBJ2-3; D gene ambiguous. V shed 5 bases and J shed 5 bases, with 14 bases lying between them. The germline CDR1 and CDR2 sequences are SQVTM and ANQGSEA. This CDR3 region has 13 residues. The CDR3: CSVPNLGKDTQYF. CDR3 in DNA: TGCAGCGTTCCAAACTTGGGGAAAGATACGCAGTATTTT.